The T cell receptor beta chain under discussion was sequenced for a study of blood T cells in healthy people across ages. The germline V gene encodes CDR1 DFQATT and CDR2 SNEGSKA (reference sequence). The CDR3 extends over 15 amino acids. J lost 1 base, V lost 6 bases, and 10 bases had no gene match. Concerning this clonotype itself: The antigen remains undetermined.

Study outcomes and limitations: The study lacked donor CMV status, which possibly confounded expanded clonotype changes. Aged donors had fewer naive CD4+ cells and lower diversity than long-lived donors.

Through a sample-barcoded 5' primer and a J-beta primer mix, a second PCR was run for roughly 7 to 11 cycles. Via MiXCR, TCRdb re-called the 5' RACE reads, giving one row per CDR3 protein. The sample lists over 1,500,000 distinct CDR3 sequences, roughly two fifths occurring once. Sequencing was done on a sample of blood. The chain couples TRBV20-1 to TRBJ1-2, with 8 bases identical to TRBD1. The receptor's source is a human donor in good health. This CDR3 reads CSARTGPTYNYGYTF. The CDR3 nucleotides read TGCAGTGCCAGGACAGGGCCTACTTATAACTATGGCTACACCTTC.